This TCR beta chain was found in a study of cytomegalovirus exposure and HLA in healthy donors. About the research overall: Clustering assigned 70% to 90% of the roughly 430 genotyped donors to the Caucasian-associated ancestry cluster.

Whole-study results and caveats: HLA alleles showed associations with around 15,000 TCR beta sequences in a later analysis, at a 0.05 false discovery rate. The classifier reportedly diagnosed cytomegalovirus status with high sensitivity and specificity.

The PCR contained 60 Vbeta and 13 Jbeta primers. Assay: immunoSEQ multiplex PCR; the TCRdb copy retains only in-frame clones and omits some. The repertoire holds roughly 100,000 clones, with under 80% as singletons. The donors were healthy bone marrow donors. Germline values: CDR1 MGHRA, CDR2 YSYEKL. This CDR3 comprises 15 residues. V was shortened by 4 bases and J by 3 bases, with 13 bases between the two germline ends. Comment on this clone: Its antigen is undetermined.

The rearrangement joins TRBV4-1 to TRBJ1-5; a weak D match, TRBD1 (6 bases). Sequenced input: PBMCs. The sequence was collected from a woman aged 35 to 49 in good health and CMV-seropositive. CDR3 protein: CASSLQGQVNQPQHF. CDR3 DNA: TGCGCCAGCAGCCTTCAGGGGCAGGTCAATCAGCCCCAGCATTTT.